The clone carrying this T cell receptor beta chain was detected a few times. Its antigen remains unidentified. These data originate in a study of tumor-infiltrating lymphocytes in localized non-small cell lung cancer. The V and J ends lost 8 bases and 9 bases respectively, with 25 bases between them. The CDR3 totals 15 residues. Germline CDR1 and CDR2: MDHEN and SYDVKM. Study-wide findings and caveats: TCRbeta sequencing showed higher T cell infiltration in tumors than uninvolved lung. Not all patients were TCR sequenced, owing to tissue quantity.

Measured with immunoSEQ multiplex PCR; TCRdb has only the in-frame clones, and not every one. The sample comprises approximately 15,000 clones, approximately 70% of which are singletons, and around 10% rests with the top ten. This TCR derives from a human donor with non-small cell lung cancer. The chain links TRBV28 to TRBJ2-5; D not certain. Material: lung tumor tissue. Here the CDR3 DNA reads TGTGCCAGCGCCACTCTATTAGCCGGTGGTGAGGCCCAGTACTTC. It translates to CASATLLAGGEAQYF.